The rows below give T cell receptor beta chains drawn from one sample of a study of CD8+ T cells in alopecia areata. Sequencing was performed with immunoSEQ multiplex PCR; in TCRdb, only in-frame clones are kept and a portion is missing. The sample comprises fewer than 110,000 clones, roughly 84% of which are singletons, and about 24% rests with the top ten. Sequencing used CD8+ T cells sorted from blood, obtained at week 24, from a patient treated with tofacitinib. These receptors all stem from a human donor with alopecia areata. CDR3s include the opening cysteine and the closing phenylalanine or tryptophan. D genes are given only for firm matches. Only some rows state a clone size, as once, few, many or a class for expanded clones.

v_gene	abundance	j_gene	d_gene	CDR3nt	CDR3aa
TRBV6-5	-	TRBJ2-1	-	TGTGCCAGCAGTTACTCAAACCAAGACAATGAGCAGTTCTTC	CASSYSNQDNEQFF
TRBV4-1	-	TRBJ2-2	-	TGCGCCAGCAGCCATCCTGGCGGCCCCGGGGTACGGGAGCTGTTTTTT	CASSHPGGPGVRELFF
TRBV2	-	TRBJ2-5	-	TGTGCCAGCAGAGCGACTCAAGAGACCCAGTACTTC	CASRATQETQYF
TRBV19	-	TRBJ2-7	-	TGTGCCAGTAGTGGGGGGACGGTATACGAGCAGTACTTC	CASSGGTVYEQYF
TRBV7-2	-	TRBJ2-7	-	TGTGCCAGCACCCAGACCGGGGCGATGTACGAGCAGTACTTC	CASTQTGAMYEQYF
TRBV6-5	-	TRBJ2-1	-	TGTGCCAGCACCTGGGACCCGGGCAGTGAGCAGTTCTTC	CASTWDPGSEQFF
TRBV29-1	-	TRBJ2-7	TRBD1	TGCAGCGTTGAAGCTTTGACAGGGGCCTACGAGCAGTACTTC	CSVEALTGAYEQYF
TRBV19	-	TRBJ2-2	-	TGTGCCAGTAGTACCGGACACGAAACCGGGGAGCTGTTTTTT	CASSTGHETGELFF
TRBV6-5	-	TRBJ2-5	-	TGTGCCAGCAGTTACGATTCGCGGCAGAATCCTGAGACCCAGTACTTC	CASSYDSRQNPETQYF
TRBV4-1	-	TRBJ2-1	TRBD2	TGCGCCAGCAGCCAAGATGTAACTAGCGGGGGGAATAATGAGCAGTTCTTC	CASSQDVTSGGNNEQFF
TRBV6-6	few	TRBJ2-2	-	TGTGCCAGCAGTTATGGCTTAAACACCGGGGAGCTGTTTTTT	CASSYGLNTGELFF
TRBV4-1	few	TRBJ2-3	-	TGCGCCAGCAGCTACTTCCTGGCGGTGGGGGGGCCATCTGATACGCAGTATTTT	CASSYFLAVGGPSDTQYF
TRBV4-3	-	TRBJ1-3	-	TGCGCCAGCAGCCAAGGGTGGGATGCTGGAAACACCATATATTTT	CASSQGWDAGNTIYF
TRBV4-2	-	TRBJ1-6	-	TGTGCCAGCAGCCAAGAGCCGGGGGCTTTTCGAAATTCACCCCTCCACTTT	CASSQEPGAFRNSPLHF
TRBV6-5	-	TRBJ1-1	-	TGTGCCAGCAGTTACTCCGGGGTGTCTGAAGCTTTCTTT	CASSYSGVSEAFF
TRBV14	-	TRBJ2-1	-	TGTGCCAGCAGCCCTTTCGCAGGGGAGCAGTTCTTC	CASSPFAGEQFF
TRBV7-8	-	TRBJ1-6	-	TGTGCCAGCAGCTTAATCTTAGCTTTTGCCGATTCACCCCTCCACTTT	CASSLILAFADSPLHF
TRBV15	-	TRBJ1-6	TRBD1	TGTGCCACTCACGACAGGGAGAATTCACCCCTCCACTTT	CATHDRENSPLHF
TRBV7-2	-	TRBJ2-2	-	TGTGCCAGCAGCCCAGAGACTAGTCCTACCGGGGAGCTGTTTTTT	CASSPETSPTGELFF
TRBV7-9	-	TRBJ1-4	-	TGTGCCAGCAAAGACAGAGTAGGGGAAAAACTGTTTTTT	CASKDRVGEKLFF
TRBV5-6	-	TRBJ2-5	TRBD2	TGTGCCAGCAGCATGGGACTAGCGGGTCCTTTGCGGAGAGCAGAGACCCAGTACTTC	CASSMGLAGPLRRAETQYF
TRBV11-1	-	TRBJ2-1	TRBD1	TGTGCCAGCAGCTCCACAATTTCAAGACAGGGGCCCTACGTTCAGTTCTTC	CASSSTISRQGPYVQFF
TRBV29-1	-	TRBJ1-1	TRBD1	TGCAGCGTTGCCGGACAGGGGAAAAGGGGCACTGAAGCTTTCTTT	CSVAGQGKRGTEAFF
TRBV4-2	-	TRBJ2-7	-	TGTGCCAGCAGCCAAGAAGTTGGGGGGAGCTCCTACGAGCAGTACTTC	CASSQEVGGSSYEQYF
TRBV6-5	-	TRBJ1-2	-	TGTGCCAGCAGTTACTCCGAAGGAGCTAACTATGGCTACACCTTC	CASSYSEGANYGYTF